The 31 T cell receptor beta chains presented below share a single source sample, sequenced in a study of T-cell reconstitution after alpha-beta-depleted transplantation in children. Preparation of the TCRbeta library was carried out with unique molecular identifiers. TCRdb passed the PCR reads through MiXCR, listing each CDR3 protein once. The table lists approximately 980,000 distinct CDR3 sequences, about 26% of them singletons. Sample: PBMCs, mostly from graft donor cells, taken 360 days after TCRalphabeta/CD19-depleted stem cell transplant. Receptors were obtained from a boy less than two years old who had a stem cell transplant for SCID, so the T cells may come from the graft donor.

This chain uses TRBV3-1 with TRBJ2-3; D is uncertain. V was clipped by 1 base and J by 5 bases, with 7 bases between them. Looked up from germline, CDR1 is LGHDT and CDR2 is YNNKEL (reference sequence). The CDR3 has 13 amino acids. CDR3 amino acids: CASSQVGVDTQYF. In DNA form, the CDR3 reads TGTGCCAGCAGCCAAGTTGGGGTAGATACGCAGTATTTT.

There are a few counts of this clonotype. The genes are TRBV10-3 and TRBJ2-7; no clear D. Trimming took 1 base from V and 0 from J, leaving 1 base between them. CDR1 and CDR2 (germline): ENHRY, SYGVKD. The CDR3 covers 12 residues. The CDR3 coding sequence is TGTGCCATCAGTGAGTACTCCTACGAGCAGTACTTC. It translates to CAISEYSYEQYF.

In its sample, this clonotype was seen a few times. The chain recombines TRBV5-1 with TRBJ2-7; TRBD2 aligns across 7 bases. CDR3 length equals 14 residues. Trimming at V came to 0 bases and at J to 4 bases, leaving 4 bases not matched to a gene. CDR1 SGHRS and CDR2 YFSETQ come from the germline V gene. The CDR3 reads CASSLASSGYEQYF. CDR3 nucleotide sequence: TGCGCCAGCAGCTTGGCATCTAGCGGTTACGAGCAGTACTTC.

The chain employs TRBV29-1 and TRBJ2-1; 9 nucleotides match TRBD2. The J segment lost 4 bases and the V segment lost 2 bases, leaving 6 bases of the junction unmatched. The CDR3 is 15 amino acids. Germline lookup yields CDR1 SQVTM and CDR2 ANQGSEA. The CDR3 reads CSVERLAGTYNEQFF. The CDR3 nucleotides read TGCAGCGTTGAACGGCTAGCGGGGACATACAATGAGCAGTTCTTC.

This clonotype occurred a few times. The chain is built from TRBV29-1 and TRBJ2-3; 8 bases are a match to TRBD1. This CDR3 comprises 17 residues. Germline CDR1 and CDR2: SQVTM and ANQGSEA. V gave up 7 bases and J gave up 2 bases; unmatched junction bases: 17. CDR3 sequence (DNA): TGCAGCGCCGAACCGGGACAGGCCAGACCCGACACAGATACGCAGTATTTT. As protein: CSAEPGQARPDTDTQYF.

This clonotype was detected a few times. This sequence joins TRBV12-3 or TRBV12-4 and TRBJ2-5, with TRBD2 matching over 8 bases. CDR3 length equals 12 residues. V lost 3 bases and J lost 11; bases outside the gene matches: 5. CDR3 nucleotides: TGTGCCAGCAGTTTCCCTGCGGGAGGACAGTACTTC. The encoded protein is CASSFPAGGQYF.

The chain is built from TRBV12-3 or TRBV12-4 and TRBJ1-4; possibly TRBD1 for D (6 bases). The V gene lost 5 bases and the J gene lost 5 bases, with 18 bases spanning the gap. This CDR3 has 16 amino acids. This CDR3 reads CASSPGNPTGNEKLFF. The CDR3 DNA reads TGTGCCAGCAGTCCTGGGAACCCCACAGGGAATGAAAAACTGTTTTTT.

The chain is built from TRBV7-9 and TRBJ1-2; 7 nucleotides agree with TRBD1. V gave up 4 bases and J gave up 8 bases; unmatched junction bases: 7. CDR3 length: 13 amino acids. CDR1 SEHNR and CDR2 FQNEAQ come from the germline V gene (reference sequence). CDR3 DNA: TGTGCCAGCAGCTCAACAGGGGCGTGGGGCTACACCTTC. This sequence encodes CASSSTGAWGYTF.

The CDR3 sequence is CSVDGGASYEQYF. The CDR3, as DNA: TGCAGCGTTGATGGGGGGGCGTCCTACGAGCAGTACTTC. The rearrangement uses TRBV29-1 and TRBJ2-7; D is perhaps TRBD2 (7 bases). Trimming left V 3 bases short and J 1 base short, with 10 bases between. Germline assignment: CDR1 SQVTM and CDR2 ANQGSEA. The length of the CDR3 is 13 residues.

About this clonotype: An end of the junction differs from the germline gene, which may be a read error. This rearrangement joins TRBV9 to TRBJ2-3, with a weak D call TRBD2 (7 bases). Looked up from germline, CDR1 is SGDLS and CDR2 is YYNGEE. The CDR3 is 15 amino acids. CDR3 residues: CDSSADGGPTDTQYF. The CDR3 DNA reads TGTGACAGCAGCGCTGACGGGGGGCCCACAGATACGCAGTATTTT.

The J gene is TRBJ2-1, the V gene TRBV5-6, with no clear D. Trimming pared 0 bases from V and 9 bases from J, leaving 13 bases between. The CDR3 contains 14 residues. Germline-derived CDR1 and CDR2 are SGHDT and YYEEEE. CDR3 DNA sequence: TGTGCCAGCAGCTTGGGACCCAGGTTTAGTGAGCAGTTCTTC. Its translation is CASSLGPRFSEQFF.

This clonotype has more than one count but fewer than ten. The chain combines TRBV6-5 with TRBJ2-1; 12 nucleotides agree with TRBD1. Germline V gene sequence: CDR1 MNHEY, CDR2 SVGAGI. The CDR3 spans 17 residues. Losses at the gene ends were 11 bases for V and 4 bases for J; bases not matched to a gene: 15. Here the CDR3 reads CAGAGTGGEDMYNEQFF. CDR3 DNA: TGTGCCGGCGCCGGGACAGGGGGCGAGGATATGTACAATGAGCAGTTCTTC.

The chain combines TRBV7-8 with TRBJ2-2, with D hard to call. In germline, CDR1 is SGHVS, CDR2 FQNEAQ. This CDR3 has 15 amino acids. V lost 3 bases, J lost 2 bases, and 10 bases lay in between. This chain's CDR3 is CASSLGPSNTGELFF. CDR3 sequence (DNA): TGTGCCAGCAGCTTGGGTCCCTCTAACACCGGGGAGCTGTTTTTT.

This clonotype occurred a few times. This chain links TRBV20-1 with TRBJ2-2; a weak D match, TRBD1 (7 bases). The CDR3 is 13 amino acids. Germline CDR1 reads DFQATT; CDR2 reads SNEGSKA (reference sequence). V was cut by 4 bases and J by 6 bases, with 12 bases left in between. The CDR3 DNA follows: TGCAGTGCTATAGGAGGGGGCGCCGGGGAGCTGTTTTTT. Translated: CSAIGGGAGELFF.

The chain uses TRBV20-1 and TRBJ1-1; TRBD1 is a possible D gene (6 bases). The CDR3 spans 11 residues. V dropped 3 bases and J dropped 8 bases, with 10 bases sitting between them. CDR1 and CDR2 (germline): DFQATT, SNEGSKA (reference sequence). CDR3 region: CSASPGDEAFF. CDR3 in DNA: TGCAGTGCTAGCCCAGGGGACGAAGCTTTCTTT.

This clonotype was observed many times. The rearrangement uses TRBV27 and TRBJ2-7; either TRBD1 or TRBD2 may fit D (5 bases each). CDR1 and CDR2 from the germline V gene are MNHEY and SMNVEV (reference sequence). V lost 7 bases, J lost 5 bases, and 15 bases lay in between. CDR3 length equals 13 residues. The CDR3 DNA reads as TGTGCCAGCACAGGGCAGGGAGACCACGAGCAGTACTTC. It translates to CASTGQGDHEQYF.

This clonotype was observed a handful of times. The chain combines TRBV4-1 with TRBJ2-3; D may be TRBD1 or TRBD2 (5 bases each). The ends were cut back, 4 bases at V and 0 bases at J, with 11 bases in the middle. CDR1 MGHRA and CDR2 YSYEKL come from the germline V gene. This CDR3 has 15 residues. CDR3 in DNA: TGCGCCAGCAGCCCGCCCGGGGCTAGCACAGATACGCAGTATTTT. This translates into CASSPPGASTDTQYF.

The V and J genes are TRBV5-1 and TRBJ2-5; possibly TRBD1 for D (6 bases). Germline V gene data show CDR1 as SGHRS and CDR2 as YFSETQ. V was clipped by 2 bases and J by 4 bases, with 12 bases between them. CDR3 length equals 14 residues. In DNA form, the CDR3 reads TGCGCCAGCAGCTTTACTCCAGGGGTAGAGACCCAGTACTTC. It codes for CASSFTPGVETQYF.

This clonotype has only a few counts. The V gene is TRBV7-6, the J gene TRBJ2-1, with 11 bases aligning to TRBD2. The CDR3 is 16 amino acids. The germline V gene encodes CDR1 SGHVS and CDR2 FNYEAQ. The junction had 5 bases not matched to a gene; V was cut back by 3 bases and J by 4 bases. CDR3 nucleotides: TGTGCCAGCAGCTTGGGGACTAGCGGATCGTACAATGAGCAGTTCTTC. Its protein product is CASSLGTSGSYNEQFF.

A few counts support this clonotype. The genes are TRBV11-2 and TRBJ2-4; D may correspond to TRBD1 or TRBD2 (5 bases each). V was pared by 4 bases and J by 6 bases, with 10 bases between. The CDR3 sequence is 13 residues long. Germline CDR1 SGHAT, CDR2 FQNNGV. The CDR3 nucleotides are TGTGCCAGCAGCTCGGGGCTGGGAAACATTCAGTACTTC. This translates into CASSSGLGNIQYF.

This sequence joins TRBV6-5 and TRBJ1-5; D not certain. The ends were cut back, 0 bases at V and 5 bases at J, with 8 bases in the middle. The CDR3 sequence is 14 residues long. Per germline, CDR1 MNHEY and CDR2 SVGAGI. The CDR3 region is CASSYSSDYQPQHF. The CDR3, as DNA: TGTGCCAGCAGTTACTCTTCCGACTATCAGCCCCAGCATTTT.

This chain connects TRBV5-1 to TRBJ1-1; a weak D match, TRBD1 (6 bases). CDR1 is SGHRS, CDR2 YFSETQ, per germline. The V end was cut by 0 bases, the J end by 5 bases, with 14 bases between. This CDR3 contains 15 residues. CDR3 sequence reads: CASSLGPGAATEAFF. CDR3 nucleotides: TGCGCCAGCAGCTTGGGTCCGGGGGCGGCGACTGAAGCTTTCTTT.

This chain links TRBV2 with TRBJ2-2; possible D gene TRBD2, 5 bases. V lost 8 bases and J lost 3, with 13 bases in between. The CDR3 sequence is 14 residues long. Germline CDR1 is SNHLY and CDR2 is FYNNEI. The CDR3 bases are TGTGCCAGCCGATCTAGCTGGGACACCGGGGAGCTGTTTTTT. Encoded protein: CASRSSWDTGELFF.

A few counts support this clonotype. The junction departs from the called germline gene at one end, perhaps through a read error. V usage is TRBV2 and J usage is TRBJ2-7; D ambiguous. The germline V gene encodes CDR1 SNHLY and CDR2 FYNNEI. The CDR3 contains 10 residues. The chain's CDR3 is CASGEYGQYF. The CDR3 DNA reads TGTGCCAGCGGGGAATACGGGCAGTACTTC.

This clonotype was detected a few times. The chain is built from TRBV4-1 and TRBJ2-1; D gene uncertain. This CDR3 region has 17 residues. Trimming took 1 base from V and 0 from J, leaving 13 bases between them. CDR1 and CDR2 from the germline V gene are MGHRA and YSYEKL. For the CDR3, the DNA is TGCGCCAGCAGCCAAGGCCGCGTCTGGAGCTCCTACAATGAGCAGTTCTTC. Translation gives CASSQGRVWSSYNEQFF.

This clonotype was seen only a few times. The chain is built from TRBV14 and TRBJ2-3, with D maybe TRBD1 (6 bases). Germline CDR1 is SGHDN and CDR2 is FVKESK. Trimming stripped 2 bases from V and 0 bases from J, with 21 bases between. This CDR3 spans 19 amino acids. This chain's CDR3 is CASSQNQDSPIASTDTQYF. CDR3 DNA sequence: TGTGCCAGCAGCCAAAACCAGGACAGCCCGATCGCTAGCACAGATACGCAGTATTTT.

The rearrangement links TRBV10-3 to TRBJ2-3; D gene ambiguous. The germline CDR1 and CDR2 sequences are ENHRY and SYGVKD. This CDR3 comprises 14 residues. V gave up 4 bases and J gave up 4 bases, with 12 bases separating them. The CDR3 nucleotides are TGTGCCATCAGTGCCCCTGGCGACGCAGATACGCAGTATTTT. This codes for CAISAPGDADTQYF.

This clonotype turned up a few times. The chain joins TRBV20-1 to TRBJ2-5; unclear D gene. V was pared by 0 bases and J by 1 base, with 3 bases between. The V gene's germline CDR1 is DFQATT and CDR2 SNEGSKA (reference sequence). This CDR3 contains 12 residues. CDR3 sequence reads: CSARESQETQYF. CDR3 DNA: TGCAGTGCTAGAGAGAGCCAAGAGACCCAGTACTTC.

CDR3 region: CASTQEGLRSEAFF. Written as DNA, the CDR3 is TGTGCCAGCACTCAGGAGGGGTTACGAAGTGAAGCTTTCTTT. The J gene is TRBJ1-1, the V gene TRBV6-1; a possible D gene is TRBD1 (5 bases). The CDR3 consists of 14 residues. Germline-derived CDR1 and CDR2 are MNHNS and SASEGT. V lost 7 bases and J 7 bases, leaving 19 bases between the germline ends.

V and J are TRBV20-1 and TRBJ1-1, with D unclear. The CDR3 is made up of 11 amino acids. Trimming took off 1 base at V and 7 bases at J, with 7 bases between the two ends. Germline CDR1 is DFQATT and CDR2 is SNEGSKA (reference sequence). The CDR3: CSARAGSEAFF. The CDR3 bases are TGCAGTGCTAGAGCAGGCAGTGAAGCTTTCTTT.

The V gene is TRBV2, the J gene TRBJ2-1, with TRBD1 matching 9 bases. With 5 bases clipped from V and 8 bases from J, the junction kept 10 bases outside the gene matches. Germline-derived CDR1 and CDR2 are SNHLY and FYNNEI. The length of the CDR3 is 15 residues. The CDR3 nucleotides are TGTGCCAGCAGTAGCCTACAGGGGGCAGGATATGAGCAGTTCTTC. Amino acids: CASSSLQGAGYEQFF.